Reported below is one T cell receptor beta chain. The assay used deep level. Splitting of each subset's genomic DNA was done evenly across several immunoSEQ plates. About 28,000 T cell genomes (300 ng DNA) went into each PBMC replicate. This table comes from immunoSEQ multiplex PCR, and its TCRdb copy is limited to in-frame clones, with some not included. The data contain about 490,000 clones, about 79% of them singletons. The data were taken from a study of shared clonotypes between healthy human individuals. The study used approximately 90 million PBMCs per unsorted sample for genomic DNA. The sample was PBMCs. This clonotype was sampled from a woman aged 35 to 49 in good health. Some clones in this sample may be carry-over from other donors' samples.

The CDR3 loop is CASSSGNPGNEQFF. For the CDR3, the DNA is TGTGCCAGCAGCTCGGGGAACCCTGGCAATGAGCAGTTCTTC. The chain joins TRBV9 to TRBJ2-1; TRBD2 might be the D (5 bases). Between the trimmed V and J ends, which lost 4 bases and 6 bases, there was a span of 14 bases. This CDR3 region has 14 residues. Per the germline V gene, CDR1 is SGDLS and CDR2 is YYNGEE.